Sequencing of this TCR beta chain was carried out in a study of T cell clonality in common variable immunodeficiency. Study-level findings and limits: Fewer TCRbeta clones were shared among CVID subjects than controls.

To note about this clone: The antigen is unknown. The CDR3 end lies 3 residues beyond the end of the read and is filled in from the germline J gene.

Measured with immunoSEQ multiplex PCR; TCRdb has only the in-frame clones, and not every one. The data list 39,000 or so clones, none observed once; more than 2.5% falls to the top ten. CDR1 and CDR2 from the germline V gene are LNHDA and SQIVND (reference sequence). There are 15 residues in the CDR3. Both groups were predominantly of Caucasian heritage. This receptor was identified in a person aged 18 to 75 in good health. The sample taken for sequencing was peripheral blood mononuclear cells. V is TRBV19 and J is TRBJ1-2; TRBD1 might be the D (5 bases). The CDR3 sequence is CASSIYPHEDNDYTF. The sequenced CDR3 bases are TGTGCCAGTAGTATCTACCCCCACGAGGACAATGAC.